What follows is one TCR beta chain and its context. This clone's antigen is unknown. No per-base quality is available; no much larger clone lies one base away. The method behind the library was 5' RACE. TCRdb records Illumina HiSeq 2500 as the sequencer. A second PCR of about 7 to 12 cycles was run with a J-beta primer mix and a sample-barcoded 5' primer. A template-switch 5' adaptor carrying 12 random nucleotides introduced a unique molecular identifier onto each TCR beta cDNA molecule. Each sample yielded at least 3 million CDR3-containing paired-end reads. First-strand cDNA was synthesized from all RNA with the Mint cDNA synthesis kit, primed by a TRBC-specific oligonucleotide. Following uracil-DNA glycosylase treatment, a first 18-cycle PCR with universal primers M1SS and BC2_uni_R was performed on all cDNA. The original methods were these. For normalization, 1 million high-quality reads were randomly selected from each sample, with every read carrying a distinct molecular identifier. Instead of being binned into consensus sequences, reads with shared molecular identifiers were discarded. MiTCR, with a Q25 quality threshold and the strictest error-elimination algorithm, was used for CDR3 identification, clonotype clustering and error correction. A nonparametric unseen species model with Euler transformation was used to estimate lower-bound total TCR beta diversity. TCRdb reprocessed the public reads (quality trimming at Q25 with fastp, clone calling with MiXCR) and kept in-frame beta chains. Each CDR3 protein gets just one entry, which takes the most common genes and DNA from the rows behind it. The V and J calls and clone size are TCRdb's, not the authors'. Present in this sample are about 970,000 distinct CDR3 sequences, 45% to 60% of which were seen just once. The top ten clonotypes cover about a fifth of the sample.

Donors were 39 systemically healthy Caucasian individuals from Russia aged roughly 6 to 100 years. Around 10 milliliters of peripheral blood were collected from each donor into EDTA-treated Vacutainer tubes. Ficoll-Paque density-gradient centrifugation was used to isolate PBMCs, with at least 6.5 million per sample. Trizol reagent was used to extract total RNA from PBMCs, with at least 5.5 micrograms per sample. Naive CD45RAhigh/CD27high T cell percentages were measured by flow cytometry on a PBMC aliquot from every donor. The data derive from a study of blood T cells in healthy people across ages (dated by TCRdb to between 2014 and 2017). About the investigation overall: In model experiments, template switching captured roughly one uniquely barcoded TCR beta cDNA molecule for every two T cells. Age-related changes in TCR beta repertoire diversity were measured in the study by deep sequencing normalized with unique cDNA molecular identifiers. Four age groups were formed from the donors: young (average roughly 15 years), middle-aged (more than 35), aged (roughly 59) and long-lived (approximately 78). For two donors (one aged 18 to 30 and one aged 80 or older), the study analyzed two additional independent replicas of 1 million unique cDNA reads from the same blood draw. To avoid experimental bias, donors of different ages were distributed randomly across sequencing lanes.

Between the V and J ends, shortened by 6 bases and 4 bases respectively, the junction contains 9 bases. Including cysteine and phenylalanine, the CDR3 has 12 amino acids. The read is trimmed to its CDR3 DNA, 36 bases read in frame from base 1. CDR1 and CDR2 are drawn from the germline V gene: SGHTA, FQGTGA. The paper as a whole reports these results and caveats: The long-lived group showed more naive CD4+ T cells, fewer expanded clones and increased TCR diversity than the aged group, suggesting age selection. Total diversity estimates from one million sequenced T cells were considered lower bounds and underestimates. Because profiling used bulk unsorted PBMCs, naive and antigen-experienced compartments could not be compared conclusively. Because donor CMV infection status was unknown, age-related changes in expanded clonotypes were potentially confounded. As age increased, observed TCR beta diversity per million T cells dropped in a roughly linear way, and a significant reduction was already evident by age 40. There was a strong correlation between observed TCR beta diversity and the percentage of naive T cells measured by flow cytometry.

The specimen sequenced was blood. The receptor chain draws on TRBV7-3 and TRBJ1-1, with an unclear D gene assignment. This TCR came from a woman aged 60-75 years in good health. The encoded CDR3 is CASSFAFTEAFF. The nucleotide sequence is given as TGTGCCAGCAGTTTCGCCTTCACTGAAGCTTTCTTT.